The TCR beta chain under discussion was sequenced for a study of blood T cell repertoires in COVID-19. The CDR3 length is 14 residues. J lost 7 bases, V lost 6 bases, and 9 bases had no gene match. Germline CDR1 and CDR2: LNHDA and SQIVND (reference sequence). The method was immunoSEQ multiplex PCR; TCRdb's version includes in-frame clones alone and lacks a portion of them. Of about 200,000 clones in the sample, 85% to 90% were seen once. This clonotype was sampled from a man older than 75 with acute or convalescent COVID-19. V gene TRBV19 combines with J gene TRBJ1-1; 9 bases align to TRBD1. Material for sequencing was peripheral blood. CDR3: CASRRDRATLEAFF. CDR3 DNA: TGTGCCAGTAGACGGGACAGGGCAACCCTTGAAGCTTTCTTT.